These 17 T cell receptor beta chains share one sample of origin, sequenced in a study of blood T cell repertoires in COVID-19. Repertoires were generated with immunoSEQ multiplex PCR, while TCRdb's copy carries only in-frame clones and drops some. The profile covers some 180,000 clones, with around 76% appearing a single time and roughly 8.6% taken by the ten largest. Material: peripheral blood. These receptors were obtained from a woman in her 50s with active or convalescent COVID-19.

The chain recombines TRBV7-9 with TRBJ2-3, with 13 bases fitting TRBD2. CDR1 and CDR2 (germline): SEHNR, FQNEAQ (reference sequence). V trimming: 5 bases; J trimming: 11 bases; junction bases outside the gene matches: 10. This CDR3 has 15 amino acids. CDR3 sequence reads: CASSPWTSGSPRQYF. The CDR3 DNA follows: TGTGCCAGCAGCCCGTGGACTAGCGGGAGCCCGCGGCAGTATTTT.

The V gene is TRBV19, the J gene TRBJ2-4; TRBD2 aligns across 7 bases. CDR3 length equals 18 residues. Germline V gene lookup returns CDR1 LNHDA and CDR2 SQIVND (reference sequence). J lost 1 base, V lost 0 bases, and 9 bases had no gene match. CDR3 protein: CASSIDLLLANAKNIQYF. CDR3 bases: TGTGCCAGTAGTATAGATCTGCTACTAGCGAATGCCAAAAACATTCAGTACTTC.

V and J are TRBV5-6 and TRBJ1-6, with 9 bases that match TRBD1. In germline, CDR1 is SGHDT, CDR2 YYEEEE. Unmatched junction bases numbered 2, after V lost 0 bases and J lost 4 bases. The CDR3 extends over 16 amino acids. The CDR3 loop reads CASSLDGTGYNSPLHF. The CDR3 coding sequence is TGTGCCAGCAGCTTGGACGGGACAGGGTATAATTCACCCCTCCACTTT.

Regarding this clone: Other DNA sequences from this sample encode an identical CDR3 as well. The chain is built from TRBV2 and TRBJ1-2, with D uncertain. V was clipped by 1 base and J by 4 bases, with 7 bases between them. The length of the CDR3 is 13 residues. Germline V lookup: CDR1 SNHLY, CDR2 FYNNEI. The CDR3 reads CASSEDRAYGYTF. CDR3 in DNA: TGTGCCAGCAGTGAAGACAGAGCCTATGGCTACACCTTC.

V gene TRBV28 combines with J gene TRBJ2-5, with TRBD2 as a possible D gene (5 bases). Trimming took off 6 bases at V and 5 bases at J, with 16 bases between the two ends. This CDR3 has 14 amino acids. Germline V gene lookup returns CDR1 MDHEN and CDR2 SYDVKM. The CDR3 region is CASRRTVREETQYF. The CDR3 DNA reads TGTGCCAGCAGGAGGACTGTAAGAGAGGAGACCCAGTACTTC.

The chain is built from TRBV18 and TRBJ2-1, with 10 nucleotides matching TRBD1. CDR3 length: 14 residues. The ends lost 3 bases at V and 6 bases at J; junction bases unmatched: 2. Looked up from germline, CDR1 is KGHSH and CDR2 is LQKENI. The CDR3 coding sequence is TGTGCCAGCTCACCGGGGACAGGGGTCAATGAGCAGTTCTTC. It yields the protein CASSPGTGVNEQFF.

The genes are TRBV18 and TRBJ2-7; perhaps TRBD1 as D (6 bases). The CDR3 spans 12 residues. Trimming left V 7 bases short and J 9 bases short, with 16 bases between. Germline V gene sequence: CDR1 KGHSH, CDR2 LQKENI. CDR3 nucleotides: TGTGCCAGCTTTCACCAAGGGGGTTCGCAGTACTTC. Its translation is CASFHQGGSQYF.

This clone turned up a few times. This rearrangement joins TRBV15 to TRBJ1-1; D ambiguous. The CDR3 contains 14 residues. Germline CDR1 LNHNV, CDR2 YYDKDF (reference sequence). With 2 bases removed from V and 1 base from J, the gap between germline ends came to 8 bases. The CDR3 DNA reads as TGTGCCACCAGCAGACAAACAAGGAACACTGAAGCTTTCTTT. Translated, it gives CATSRQTRNTEAFF.

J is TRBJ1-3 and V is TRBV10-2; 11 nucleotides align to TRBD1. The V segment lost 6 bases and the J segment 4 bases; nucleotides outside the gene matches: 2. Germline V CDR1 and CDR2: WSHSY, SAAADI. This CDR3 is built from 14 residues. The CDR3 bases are TGCGCCAGCAGGGACAGGGGGCCGGGAAACACCATATATTTT. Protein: CASRDRGPGNTIYF.

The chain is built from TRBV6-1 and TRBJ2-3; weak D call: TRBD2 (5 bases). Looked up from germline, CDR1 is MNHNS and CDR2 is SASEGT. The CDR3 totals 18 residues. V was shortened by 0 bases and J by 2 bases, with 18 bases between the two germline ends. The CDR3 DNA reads TGTGCCAGCAGTGAAGCGCGGGTTGTCTCGCGTTACACAGATACGCAGTATTTT. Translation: CASSEARVVSRYTDTQYF.

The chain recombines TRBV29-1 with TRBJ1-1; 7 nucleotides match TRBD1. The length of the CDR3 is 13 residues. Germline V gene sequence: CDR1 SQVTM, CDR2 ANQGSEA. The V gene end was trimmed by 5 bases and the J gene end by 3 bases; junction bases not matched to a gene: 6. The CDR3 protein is CSVQGGPDTEAFF. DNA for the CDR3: TGCAGCGTTCAGGGGGGTCCGGACACTGAAGCTTTCTTT.

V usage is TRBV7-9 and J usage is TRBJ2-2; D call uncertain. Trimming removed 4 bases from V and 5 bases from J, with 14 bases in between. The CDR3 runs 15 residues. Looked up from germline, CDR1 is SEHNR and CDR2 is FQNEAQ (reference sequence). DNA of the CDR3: TGTGCCAGCAGCTCCACACTGCGAGGTACCGGGGAGCTGTTTTTT. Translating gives CASSSTLRGTGELFF.

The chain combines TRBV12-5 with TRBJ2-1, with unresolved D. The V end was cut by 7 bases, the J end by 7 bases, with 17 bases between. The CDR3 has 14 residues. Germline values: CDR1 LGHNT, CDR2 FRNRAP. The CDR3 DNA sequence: TGTGCTAGTGCCGACACCGGTTCCCGGAATGAGCAGTTCTTC. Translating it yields CASADTGSRNEQFF.

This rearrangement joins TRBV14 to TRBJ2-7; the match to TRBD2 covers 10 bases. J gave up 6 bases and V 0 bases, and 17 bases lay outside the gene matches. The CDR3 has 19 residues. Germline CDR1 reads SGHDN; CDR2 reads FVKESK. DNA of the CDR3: TGTGCCAGCAGCCAAGATGGCCTAGCGGGGGCCGGACCCTCTGGCGAGCAGTACTTC. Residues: CASSQDGLAGAGPSGEQYF.

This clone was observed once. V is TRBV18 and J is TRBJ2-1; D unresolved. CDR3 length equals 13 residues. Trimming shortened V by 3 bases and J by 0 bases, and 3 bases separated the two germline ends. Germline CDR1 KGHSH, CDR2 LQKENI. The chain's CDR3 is CASSPSSYNEQFF. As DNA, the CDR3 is TGTGCCAGCTCACCGAGCTCCTACAATGAGCAGTTCTTC.

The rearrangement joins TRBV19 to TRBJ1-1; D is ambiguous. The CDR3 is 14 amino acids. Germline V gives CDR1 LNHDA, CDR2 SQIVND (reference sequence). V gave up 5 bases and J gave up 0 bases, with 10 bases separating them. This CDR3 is CASSSPGLNTEAFF. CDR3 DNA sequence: TGTGCCAGTAGTTCCCCGGGTCTGAACACTGAAGCTTTCTTT.

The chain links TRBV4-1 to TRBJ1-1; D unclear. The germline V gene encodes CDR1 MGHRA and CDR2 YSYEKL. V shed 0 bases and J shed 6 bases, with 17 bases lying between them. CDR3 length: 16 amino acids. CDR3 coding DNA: TGCGCCAGCAGCCAAGAGCGGGCCAGTTCAAGACCTGAAGCTTTCTTT. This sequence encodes CASSQERASSRPEAFF.